This TCR beta chain came from a study of patients and donors after allogeneic stem cell transplantation. From the RT-PCR reads, TCRdb called clonotypes with MiXCR, one entry per CDR3 protein. Here the sample spans roughly 880,000 distinct CDR3 sequences, around 17% being singletons. V trimming: 4 bases; J trimming: 0 bases; junction bases outside the gene matches: 9. Germline CDR1 MNHEY, CDR2 SVGEGT. The length of the CDR3 is 18 residues. This clonotype was seen a handful of times. Material for sequencing was blood, either unsorted or a sorted T cell fraction (not recorded which). The TCR was taken from a human donor who was either an allogeneic HSCT recipient or a stem cell or donor lymphocyte infusion donor (not recorded which). It is not recorded whose cells these are; they may come from a transplant donor. The chain couples TRBV6-2 or TRBV6-3 to TRBJ2-7; 13 bases are shared with TRBD2. CDR3 DNA sequence: TGTGCCAGCAGTTTCCCCCGGAGACTAGCGGGGGGCTCCTACGAGCAGTACTTC. Translation gives CASSFPRRLAGGSYEQYF.